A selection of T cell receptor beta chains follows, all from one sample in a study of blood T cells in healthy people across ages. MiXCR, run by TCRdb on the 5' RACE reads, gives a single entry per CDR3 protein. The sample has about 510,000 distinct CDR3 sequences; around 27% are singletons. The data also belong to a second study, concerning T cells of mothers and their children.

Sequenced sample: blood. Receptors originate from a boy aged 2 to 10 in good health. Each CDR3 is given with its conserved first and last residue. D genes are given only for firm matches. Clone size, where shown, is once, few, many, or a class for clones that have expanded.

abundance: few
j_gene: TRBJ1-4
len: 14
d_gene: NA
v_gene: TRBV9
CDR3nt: TGTGCCAGCAGCGTAGGCAACAAGGGTGAAAAACTGTTTTTT
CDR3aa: CASSVGNKGEKLFF

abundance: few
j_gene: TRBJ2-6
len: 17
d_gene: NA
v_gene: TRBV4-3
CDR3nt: TGCGCCAGCAGCCACTCCCTTGGCGTCTCTGGGGCCAACGTCCTGACTTTC
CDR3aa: CASSHSLGVSGANVLTF

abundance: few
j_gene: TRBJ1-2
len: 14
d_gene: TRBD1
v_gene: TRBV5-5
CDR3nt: TGTGCCAGCAGCCGGGACAGGGGGCACGATGGCTACACCTTC
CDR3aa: CASSRDRGHDGYTF

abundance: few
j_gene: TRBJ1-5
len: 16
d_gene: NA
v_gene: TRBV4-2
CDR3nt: TGTGCCAGCAGCCAAGATCTACAGGGAAGCAATCAGCCCCAGCATTTT
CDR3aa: CASSQDLQGSNQPQHF

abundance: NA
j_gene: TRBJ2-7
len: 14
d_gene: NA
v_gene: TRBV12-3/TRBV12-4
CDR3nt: TGTGCCAGCAGTTTACTTGGGGGCAAGAACGAGCAGTACTTC
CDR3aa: CASSLLGGKNEQYF

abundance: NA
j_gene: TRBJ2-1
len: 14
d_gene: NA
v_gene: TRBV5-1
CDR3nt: TGCGCCAGCAGCTTGGTATCGGCATACAATGAGCAGTTCTTC
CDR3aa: CASSLVSAYNEQFF

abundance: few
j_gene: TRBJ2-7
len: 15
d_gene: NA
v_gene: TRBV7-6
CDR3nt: TGTGCCAGCAGCCCCCAGGCTAGGGGGTCCTACGAGCAGTACTTC
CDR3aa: CASSPQARGSYEQYF

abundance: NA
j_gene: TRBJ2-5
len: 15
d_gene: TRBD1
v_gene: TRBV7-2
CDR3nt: TGTGCCAGCAGCGAGGACAGGGGGCACCAAGAGACCCAGTACTTC
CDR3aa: CASSEDRGHQETQYF

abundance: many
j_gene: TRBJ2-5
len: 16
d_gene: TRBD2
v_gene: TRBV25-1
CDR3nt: TGTGCCAGCAGTGAATCGAGGCTAGCGGAGAAAGAGACCCAGTACTTC
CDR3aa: CASSESRLAEKETQYF

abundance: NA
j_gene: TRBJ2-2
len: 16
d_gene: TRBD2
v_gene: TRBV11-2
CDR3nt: TGTGCCAGCAGCTCCCTAGCGGGAGAGAGCACCGGGGAGCTGTTTTTT
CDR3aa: CASSSLAGESTGELFF

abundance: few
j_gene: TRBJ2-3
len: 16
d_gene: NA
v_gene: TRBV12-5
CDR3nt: TGTGCTAGTGCCACGAACGAGGCGCGAAGCACAGATACGCAGTATTTT
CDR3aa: CASATNEARSTDTQYF

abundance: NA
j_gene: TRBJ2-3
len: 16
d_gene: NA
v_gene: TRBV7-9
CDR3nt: TGTGCCAGCAGCTTAAGGGTATCGAGCGGCACAGATACGCAGTATTTT
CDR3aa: CASSLRVSSGTDTQYF

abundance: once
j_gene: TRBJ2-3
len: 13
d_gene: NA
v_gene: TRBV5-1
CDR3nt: TGCGCCAGCAGAGAGAAAAGCACAGATACGCAGTATTTT
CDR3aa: CASREKSTDTQYF

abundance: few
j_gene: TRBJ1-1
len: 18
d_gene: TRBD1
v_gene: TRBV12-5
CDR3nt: TGTGCTAGTGGTTTGGCGACAGGGGGCGCGGCCCTCTACACTGAAGCTTTCTTT
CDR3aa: CASGLATGGAALYTEAFF

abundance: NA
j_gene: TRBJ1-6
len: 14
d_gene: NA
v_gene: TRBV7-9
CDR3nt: TGTGCCAGCAGCATTGGGGGGGAGAACTCACCCCTCCACTTT
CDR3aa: CASSIGGENSPLHF

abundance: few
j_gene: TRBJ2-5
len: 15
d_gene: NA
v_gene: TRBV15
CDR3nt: TGTGCCACCAGCAGTGAAGCGGAGTACCAAGAGACCCAGTACTTC
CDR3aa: CATSSEAEYQETQYF

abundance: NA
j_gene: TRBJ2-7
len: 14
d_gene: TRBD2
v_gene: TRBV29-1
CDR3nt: TGCAGCGTTTCCCCTAGCGGGAGGACCTACGAGCAGTACTTC
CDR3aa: CSVSPSGRTYEQYF

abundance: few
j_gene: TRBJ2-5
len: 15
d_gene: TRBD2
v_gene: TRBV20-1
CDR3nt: TGCAGTGCTAGAGATGCCCTAGCGGTACAAGAGACCCAGTACTTC
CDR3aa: CSARDALAVQETQYF

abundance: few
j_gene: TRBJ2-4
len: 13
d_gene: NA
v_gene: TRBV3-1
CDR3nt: TGTGCCAGCAGCCATACCGGGACAAACATTCAGTACTTC
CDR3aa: CASSHTGTNIQYF

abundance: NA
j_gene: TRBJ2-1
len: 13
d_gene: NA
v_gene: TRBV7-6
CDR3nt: TGTGCCAGCAGCTTTTGGCTAACGAATGAGCAGTTCTTC
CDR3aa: CASSFWLTNEQFF

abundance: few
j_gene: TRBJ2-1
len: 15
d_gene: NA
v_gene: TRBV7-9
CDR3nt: TGTGCAAGCAGCTTAATTGTCAGCTCCTACAATGAGCAGTTCTTC
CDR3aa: CASSLIVSSYNEQFF

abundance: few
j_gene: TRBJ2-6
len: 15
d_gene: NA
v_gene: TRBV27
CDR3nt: TGTGCCAGCAGTACCGAGAGGGCGGGGGCCAACGTCCTGACTTTC
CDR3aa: CASSTERAGANVLTF

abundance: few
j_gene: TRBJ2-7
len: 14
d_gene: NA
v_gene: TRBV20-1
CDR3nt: TGCAGTGCTAGAGATCAAAGGACCCTCTACGAGCAGTACTTC
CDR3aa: CSARDQRTLYEQYF

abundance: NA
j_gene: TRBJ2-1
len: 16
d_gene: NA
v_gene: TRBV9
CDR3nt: TGTGCCAGCAGCGCAGGGGGGGGGACAGGCTACAATGAGCAGTTCTTC
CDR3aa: CASSAGGGTGYNEQFF

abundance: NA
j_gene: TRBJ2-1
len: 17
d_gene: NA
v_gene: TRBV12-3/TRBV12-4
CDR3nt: TGTGCCAGCAGAACCGTTAGCGTTCGTGACCCCTACAATGAGCAGTTCTTC
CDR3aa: CASRTVSVRDPYNEQFF

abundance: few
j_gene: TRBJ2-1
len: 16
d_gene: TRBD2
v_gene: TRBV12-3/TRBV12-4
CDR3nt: TGTGCCAGCAGTTTGGGGCCGGGGGAGGGCTTCAATGAGCAGTTCTTC
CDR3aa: CASSLGPGEGFNEQFF

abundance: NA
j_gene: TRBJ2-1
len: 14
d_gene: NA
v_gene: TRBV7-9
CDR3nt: TGTGCCAGGGAGAGAGACAGAGCCGACAATGAGCAGTTCTTC
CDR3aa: CARERDRADNEQFF

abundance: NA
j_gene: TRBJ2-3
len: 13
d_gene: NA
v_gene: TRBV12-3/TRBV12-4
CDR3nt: TGTGCCAGCACCACTAGGACGACAGATACGCAGTATTTT
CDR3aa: CASTTRTTDTQYF

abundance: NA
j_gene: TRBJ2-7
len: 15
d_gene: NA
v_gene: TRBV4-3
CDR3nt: TGCGCCAGCAGCCAAGAGGGGACTGCATCTTACGAGCAGTACTTC
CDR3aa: CASSQEGTASYEQYF

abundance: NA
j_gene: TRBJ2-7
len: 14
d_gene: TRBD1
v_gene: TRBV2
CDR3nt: TGTGCCAGCATTGGGGACAGAAATTCCTACGAGCAGTACTTC
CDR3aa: CASIGDRNSYEQYF

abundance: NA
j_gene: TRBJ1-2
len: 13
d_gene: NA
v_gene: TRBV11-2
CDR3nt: TGTGCCAGCAGCTTAGGTCAAACGGGGGGCTACACCTTC
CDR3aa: CASSLGQTGGYTF

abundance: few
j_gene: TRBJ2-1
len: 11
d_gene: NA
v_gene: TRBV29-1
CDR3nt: TGCAGCGTTAGATTCGGCAATGAGCAGTCCTTC
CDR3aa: CSVRFGNEQSF

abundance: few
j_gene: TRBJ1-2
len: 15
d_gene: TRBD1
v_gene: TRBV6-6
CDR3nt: TGTGCCAGCAGAGCAGACAGGGGGCAGGGGGGTGGCTACACCTTC
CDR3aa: CASRADRGQGGGYTF

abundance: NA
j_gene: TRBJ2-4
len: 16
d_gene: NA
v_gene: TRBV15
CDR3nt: TGTGCCACCAGCAGTGACAGGCCGCTAGCCAAAAACATTCAGTACTTC
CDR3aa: CATSSDRPLAKNIQYF

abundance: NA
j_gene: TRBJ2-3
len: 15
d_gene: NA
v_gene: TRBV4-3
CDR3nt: TGCGCCAGCAGCCAAGAAGCGGTAATCACAGATACGCAGTATTTT
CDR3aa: CASSQEAVITDTQYF

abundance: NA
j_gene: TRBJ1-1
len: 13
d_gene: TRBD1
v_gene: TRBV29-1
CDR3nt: TGCAGCGTTGAAGGCAGGACAGGTACTGAAGCTTTCTTT
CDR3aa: CSVEGRTGTEAFF

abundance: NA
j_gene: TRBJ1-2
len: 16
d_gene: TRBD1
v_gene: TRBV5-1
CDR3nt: TGCGCCAGCAGCTTGTCACCGGGACAGGGCAGCTATGGCTACACCTTC
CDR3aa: CASSLSPGQGSYGYTF